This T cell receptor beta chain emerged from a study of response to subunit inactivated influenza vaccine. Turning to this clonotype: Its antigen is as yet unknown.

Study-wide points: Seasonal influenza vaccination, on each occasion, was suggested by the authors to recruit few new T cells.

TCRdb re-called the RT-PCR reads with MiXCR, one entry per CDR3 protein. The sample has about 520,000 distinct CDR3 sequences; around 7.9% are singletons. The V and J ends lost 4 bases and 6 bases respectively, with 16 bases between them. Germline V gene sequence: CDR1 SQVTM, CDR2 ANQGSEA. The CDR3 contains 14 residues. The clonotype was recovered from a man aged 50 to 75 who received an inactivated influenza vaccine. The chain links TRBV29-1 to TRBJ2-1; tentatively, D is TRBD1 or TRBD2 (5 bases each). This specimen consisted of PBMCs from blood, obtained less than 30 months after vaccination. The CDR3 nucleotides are TGCAGCGTTGGGGGGAAGAGTAGTGTCAATGAGCAGTTCTTC. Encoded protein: CSVGGKSSVNEQFF.